Below are 9 T cell receptor beta chains sequenced from a single sample in a study of T-cell reconstitution after alpha-beta-depleted transplantation in children. A library of TCRbeta sequences, prepared with unique molecular identifiers, was generated. Via MiXCR, TCRdb re-called the PCR reads, giving one row per CDR3 protein. The table lists more than 200,000 distinct CDR3 sequences, approximately 17% of them singletons. Sample: PBMCs, mostly from graft donor cells, taken 360 days after TCRalphabeta/CD19-depleted stem cell transplant. The source is a male patient aged 2-9 years who had a stem cell transplant for acute lymphoblastic leukemia, so the T cells may come from the graft donor.

This clonotype was counted between two and nine times. The V call is TRBV2, the J call TRBJ2-2; TRBD2 agrees at 12 bases. Germline values: CDR1 SNHLY, CDR2 FYNNEI. The CDR3 covers 17 residues. V shed 5 bases and J 4 bases; nucleotides not matched to a gene: 8. CDR3 coding DNA: TGTGCCAGCAGTCGGACTAGCGGGACGCCCGGCACCGGGGAGCTGTTTTTT. It specifies CASSRTSGTPGTGELFF.

The rearrangement joins TRBV6-5 to TRBJ2-7; 11 nucleotides align to TRBD1. V shed 4 bases and J 4 bases; nucleotides not matched to a gene: 12. The germline V gene has CDR1 MNHEY and CDR2 SVGAGI. The CDR3 contains 17 residues. The CDR3 spells CASSWGSIRDRGYEQYF. The DNA for the CDR3 is TGTGCCAGCAGTTGGGGTTCAATCCGGGACAGGGGGTACGAGCAGTACTTC.

The chain joins TRBV11-2 to TRBJ2-1; D is possibly TRBD2 (5 bases). Trimming shortened V by 5 bases and J by 9 bases, and 11 bases separated the two germline ends. This CDR3 is built from 12 residues. Germline V CDR1 and CDR2: SGHAT, FQNNGV. The CDR3 loop reads CASSASEGEQFF. The CDR3 nucleotides are TGTGCCAGCAGCGCCTCAGAGGGTGAGCAGTTCTTC. The whole variable domain, filled in from reference TRBV11-2 and TRBJ2-1, reads EAGVAQSPRYKIIEKRQSVAFWCNPISGHATLYWYQQILGQGPKLLIQFQNNGVVDDSQLPKDRFSAERLKGVDSTLKIQPAKLEDSAVYLCASSASEGEQFFGPGTRLTVL.

The chain joins TRBV25-1 to TRBJ2-7; tentatively, D is TRBD2 (6 bases). CDR3 length equals 15 residues. Germline CDR1 reads MGHDK; CDR2 reads SYGVNS. The ends were cut back, 4 bases at V and 0 bases at J, with 13 bases in the middle. The CDR3 here is CASSVGRISSYEQYF. DNA of the CDR3: TGTGCCAGCAGTGTGGGGAGGATATCCTCCTACGAGCAGTACTTC.

The rearrangement joins TRBV27 to TRBJ1-3, with TRBD1 as a possible D gene (5 bases). V was cut by 5 bases and J by 0 bases, with 11 bases left in between. The CDR3 sequence is 15 residues long. CDR1 and CDR2 (germline): MNHEY, SMNVEV (reference sequence). This CDR3 is CASSQDTTSGNTIYF. DNA for the CDR3: TGTGCCAGCAGTCAGGACACAACCTCTGGAAACACCATATATTTT.

This clonotype was counted a few times. V and J are TRBV28 and TRBJ1-5; maybe TRBD1 (5 bases). The V end lost 10 bases, the J end lost 9 bases, and 22 bases lay between the germline ends. This CDR3 has 14 amino acids. Germline CDR1 MDHEN, CDR2 SYDVKM. This chain's CDR3 is CATAPGTGFGPQHF. In nucleotides, the CDR3 is TGTGCCACTGCGCCCGGGACGGGTTTTGGGCCCCAGCATTTT.

This clonotype was seen a few times. The chain carries TRBV29-1 and TRBJ1-1; D gene uncertain. Germline assignment: CDR1 SQVTM and CDR2 ANQGSEA. Trimming took 4 bases from V and 1 from J, leaving 10 bases between them. CDR3 length: 13 amino acids. CDR3 loop: CSVVLGPNTEAFF. Written as DNA, the CDR3 is TGCAGCGTTGTATTGGGCCCGAACACTGAAGCTTTCTTT.

The gene calls are TRBV12-5 and TRBJ2-5, with 13 nucleotides matching TRBD2. Germline values: CDR1 LGHNT, CDR2 FRNRAP. With V trimmed by 7 bases and J by 1 base, 3 bases remained unmatched. The CDR3 has 15 amino acids. The CDR3, as DNA: TGTGCTAGTGCCCGGACTAGCGGGGGCCAAGAGACCCAGTACTTC. Protein: CASARTSGGQETQYF. Based on the CDR3 plus reference TRBV12-5 and TRBJ2-5, the full variable domain is DARVTQTPRHKVTEMGQEVTMRCQPILGHNTVFWYRQTMMQGLELLAYFRNRAPLDDSGMPKDRFSAEMPDATLATLKIQPSEPRDSAVYFCASARTSGGQETQYFGPGTRLLVL.

This clonotype has a single count. This may come from a read error, since a much larger clone is one base off. V usage is TRBV20-1 and J usage is TRBJ1-2, with no clear D. CDR3 length: 16 residues. Germline V lookup: CDR1 DFQATT, CDR2 SNEGSKA (reference sequence). The CDR3 nucleotides are TGCAGTGCTAGTGAAAACGCAGCGATGGGAAACTATGGCCACACCTTC. Translated: CSASENAAMGNYGHTF.